Below are 21 T cell receptor beta chains sequenced from a single sample in a study of control samples from healthy donors and cancer patients. The assay was immunoSEQ multiplex PCR, and TCRdb's table has in-frame clones only and misses some. The sample has under 100,000 clones; roughly 91% are singletons. The source material was PBMCs. These receptors all come from a woman between 50 and 59 years old with colorectal cancer.

This clone was recorded only once. Compared with germline, one end of the junction differs, possibly owing to a read error. The rearrangement joins TRBV6-1 to TRBJ2-1; 7 nucleotides align to TRBD1. This CDR3 contains 15 residues. Looked up from germline, CDR1 is MNHNS and CDR2 is SASEGT. The CDR3 nucleotides read TGTGCCAGCAGTCAAGCAGGGGGTTTCTACAATGAGCAGTTCTTC. This codes for CASSQAGGFYNEQFF.

V gene TRBV30 combines with J gene TRBJ1-6, with a possible D match to TRBD1 (6 bases). The CDR3 runs to 15 residues. Trimming cost V 3 bases and J 7 bases, with 16 bases left between them. Germline-derived CDR1 and CDR2 are GTSNPN and SVGIG (reference sequence). The CDR3 DNA reads as TGTGCCTGGAGCCTCAGGGGCGGACGGAATTCACCCCTCCACTTT. Amino acids: CAWSLRGGRNSPLHF.

This sequence joins TRBV5-5 and TRBJ2-1, with 7 nucleotides matching TRBD2. Germline assignment: CDR1 SGHKS and CDR2 YYEKEE (reference sequence). V lost 6 bases to trimming and J lost 0 bases; unmatched junction nucleotides: 9. The CDR3 length is 16 residues. For the CDR3, the DNA is TGTGCCAGCAATAGAGTAGCGGGCTCCTCCTACAATGAGCAGTTCTTC. Its translation is CASNRVAGSSYNEQFF.

Comment on this clone: One junction end disagrees with the germline gene, perhaps due to a read error. The genes are TRBV7-2 and TRBJ2-1; 8 nucleotides match TRBD2. The germline V gene encodes CDR1 SGHTA and CDR2 FQGNSA. The CDR3 extends over 12 amino acids. The CDR3 DNA is TGTGCCAGCACCTTAGCGGGGTTGGAGCAGTTCTTC. Translated, it gives CASTLAGLEQFF.

V and J are TRBV20-1 and TRBJ1-4; D uncertain. This CDR3 region has 11 residues. Trimming stripped 5 bases from V and 10 bases from J, with 11 bases between. Germline V lookup: CDR1 DFQATT, CDR2 SNEGSKA (reference sequence). CDR3 amino acids: CSAFSGGKLFF. In DNA, the CDR3 is TGCAGTGCTTTCTCGGGAGGAAAACTGTTTTTT.

The chain's CDR3 is CAGGSRHTGELFF. The CDR3, as DNA: TGTGCCGGGGGAAGCCGACACACCGGGGAGCTGTTTTTT. The chain joins TRBV7-2 to TRBJ2-2; D is perhaps TRBD1 or TRBD2 (5 bases each). Germline CDR1 SGHTA, CDR2 FQGNSA. This CDR3 region has 13 residues. V lost 11 bases and J 3 bases, leaving 13 bases between the germline ends.

J is TRBJ2-1 and V is TRBV5-1; D uncertain. Trimming cost V 4 bases and J 0 bases, with 17 bases left between them. CDR1 and CDR2 (germline): SGHRS, YFSETQ. The CDR3 loop spans 17 amino acids. The CDR3 loop reads CASSVHLTESSYNEQFF. CDR3 sequence (DNA): TGCGCCAGCAGCGTACACCTAACAGAGAGCTCCTACAATGAGCAGTTCTTC.

The rearrangement joins TRBV28 to TRBJ1-1; 9 bases align to TRBD1. Per the germline V gene, CDR1 is MDHEN and CDR2 is SYDVKM. The CDR3 has 13 amino acids. J was trimmed by 11 bases and V by 5 bases; bases with no gene match: 9. The chain's CDR3 is CASSTPGQGGAFF. The CDR3 nucleotides read TGTGCCAGCAGTACCCCGGGACAGGGAGGGGCTTTCTTT. Supplemented by reference TRBV28 and TRBJ1-1, the full variable domain reads DVKVTQSSRYLVKRTGEKVFLECVQDMDHENMFWYRQDPGLGLRLIYFSYDVKMKEKGDIPEGYSVSREKKERFSLILESASTNQTSMYLCASSTPGQGGAFFGQGTRLTVV.

Remarks on this clone: Additional DNA sequences in this sample encode the identical CDR3. This chain joins TRBV6-5 and TRBJ2-3; 10 bases match TRBD2. J gave up 4 bases and V 6 bases, and 4 bases lay outside the gene matches. The CDR3 sequence is 14 residues long. Germline V gene sequence: CDR1 MNHEY, CDR2 SVGAGI. CDR3 DNA sequence: TGTGCCAGCAGCCTCAGCGGGGGGGCAGATACGCAGTATTTT. This codes for CASSLSGGADTQYF.

V usage is TRBV5-5 and J usage is TRBJ1-5; the match to TRBD1 covers 7 bases. With 4 bases clipped from V and 5 bases from J, the junction kept 6 bases outside the gene matches. This CDR3 is built from 14 residues. CDR1 is SGHKS and CDR2 is YYEKEE in the germline V gene (reference sequence). In DNA, the CDR3 is TGTGCCAGCAGCGGGACAGTAGCAGATCAGCCCCAGCATTTT. The encoded protein is CASSGTVADQPQHF.

The V gene is TRBV5-1, the J gene TRBJ1-6; D might be TRBD1 (6 bases). The germline gives CDR1 SGHRS, CDR2 YFSETQ. The CDR3 loop spans 14 amino acids. Trimming shortened V by 0 bases and J by 9 bases, and 10 bases separated the two germline ends. The CDR3 is CASSLVTGASPLHF. Here the CDR3 DNA reads TGCGCCAGCAGCTTGGTAACGGGGGCTTCACCCCTCCACTTT.

As DNA, the CDR3 is TGTGCCAGCAGACCCCATGAAGGGGCTCCTCGCGAGACCCAGTACTTC. It encodes CASRPHEGAPRETQYF. The chain combines TRBV2 with TRBJ2-5; D is perhaps TRBD1 (5 bases). CDR3 length equals 16 residues. Germline V gives CDR1 SNHLY, CDR2 FYNNEI. V was clipped by 6 bases and J by 5 bases, with 22 bases between them. The full variable domain, in which reference TRBV2 and TRBJ2-5 provide the parts outside the CDR3, is EPEVTQTPSHQVTQMGQEVILRCVPISNHLYFYWYRQILGQKVEFLVSFYNNEISEKSEIFDDQFSVERPDGSNFTLKIRSTKLEDSAMYFCASRPHEGAPRETQYFGPGTRLLVL.

The rearrangement joins TRBV4-3 to TRBJ1-4, with D perhaps matching TRBD1 (5 bases). The CDR3 runs to 14 residues. Trimming left V 0 bases short and J 8 bases short, with 10 bases between. Germline V lookup: CDR1 LGHNA, CDR2 YSLEER. The CDR3 DNA reads as TGCGCCAGCAGCCAAGAAGGGACCAGGGAAAAACTGTTTTTT. This encodes CASSQEGTREKLFF.

J is TRBJ2-3 and V is TRBV30, with 8 bases matching TRBD2. V was pared by 3 bases and J by 4 bases, with 6 bases of the junction left unmatched. Germline V gene data show CDR1 as GTSNPN and CDR2 as SVGIG (reference sequence). The CDR3 is 14 residues long. CDR3: CAWRRLAPPDTQYF. The CDR3 DNA sequence: TGTGCCTGGAGGAGACTAGCGCCTCCAGATACGCAGTATTTT.

This clone appeared a single time. The chain couples TRBV6-5 to TRBJ1-2; D might be TRBD1 (6 bases). Trimming shortened V by 4 bases and J by 0 bases, and 12 bases separated the two germline ends. The CDR3 runs 15 residues. CDR1 is MNHEY, CDR2 SVGAGI, per germline. For the CDR3, the DNA is TGTGCCAGCAGTTTCGACAGGCAAGCTAACTATGGCTACACCTTC. Translated: CASSFDRQANYGYTF.

This sequence joins TRBV5-4 and TRBJ2-2, with D possibly matching TRBD2 (5 bases). V was trimmed by 3 bases and J by 2 bases, leaving 11 bases between them. The CDR3 contains 15 residues. Germline CDR1 SGHNT, CDR2 YYREEE (reference sequence). The CDR3 reads CASSSGLINTGELFF. CDR3 sequence (DNA): TGTGCCAGCAGCTCAGGACTGATCAACACCGGGGAGCTGTTTTTT.

The chain combines TRBV10-2 with TRBJ1-5; D remains ambiguous. The germline V gene encodes CDR1 WSHSY and CDR2 SAAADI. This CDR3 is 14 amino acids long. The ends were cut back, 0 bases at V and 4 bases at J, with 7 bases in the middle. The CDR3 DNA reads as TGCGCCAGCAGTGAGTCGAGTGGTAATCAGCCCCAGCATTTT. As protein: CASSESSGNQPQHF.

This chain joins TRBV6-6 and TRBJ1-4; no firm D call. V lost 6 bases and J lost 3, with 17 bases in between. This CDR3 contains 16 residues. CDR1 is MNHNY, CDR2 SVGAGI, per germline (reference sequence). CDR3 region: CASSFPSGLANEKLFF. The CDR3 region has the DNA TGTGCCAGCAGCTTCCCATCAGGTCTGGCTAATGAAAAACTGTTTTTT.

The chain couples TRBV10-3 to TRBJ2-3, with 7 bases fitting TRBD1. The CDR3 runs 14 residues. Germline V lookup: CDR1 ENHRY, CDR2 SYGVKD. J lost 5 bases, V lost 6 bases, and 8 bases had no gene match. DNA of the CDR3: TGTGCCATCAGGGAGACAGGGTTGGGAGATACGCAGTATTTT. Encoded protein: CAIRETGLGDTQYF.

The rearrangement joins TRBV6-5 to TRBJ2-5, with 7 bases aligning to TRBD1. CDR3 size: 15 residues. CDR1 MNHEY and CDR2 SVGAGI come from the germline V gene. The ends lost 5 bases at V and 2 bases at J; junction bases unmatched: 8. CDR3 in amino acids: CASSRTGTSQETQYF. CDR3 bases: TGTGCCAGCAGTAGGACAGGTACCTCACAAGAGACCCAGTACTTC.

The table lists this clone with a few counts. The chain has TRBV19 and TRBJ1-5; 12 bases map to TRBD1. With 7 bases clipped from V and 7 bases from J, the junction kept 2 bases outside the gene matches. CDR3 length equals 13 residues. From germline, CDR1 is LNHDA and CDR2 SQIVND (reference sequence). CDR3 protein: CASTGTGGQPQHF. The CDR3 coding sequence is TGTGCCAGTACCGGGACAGGGGGCCAGCCCCAGCATTTT.